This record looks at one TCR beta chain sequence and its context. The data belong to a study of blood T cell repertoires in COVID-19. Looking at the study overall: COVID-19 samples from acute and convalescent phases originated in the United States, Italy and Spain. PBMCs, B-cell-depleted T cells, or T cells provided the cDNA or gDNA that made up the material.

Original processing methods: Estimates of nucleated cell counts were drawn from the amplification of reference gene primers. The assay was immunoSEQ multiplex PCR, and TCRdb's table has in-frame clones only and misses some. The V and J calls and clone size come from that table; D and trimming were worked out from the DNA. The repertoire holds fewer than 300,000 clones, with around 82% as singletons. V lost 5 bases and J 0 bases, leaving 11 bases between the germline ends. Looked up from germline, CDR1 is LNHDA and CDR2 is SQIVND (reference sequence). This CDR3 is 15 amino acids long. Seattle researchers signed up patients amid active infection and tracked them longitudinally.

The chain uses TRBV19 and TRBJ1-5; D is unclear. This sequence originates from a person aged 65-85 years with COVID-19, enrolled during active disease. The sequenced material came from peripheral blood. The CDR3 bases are TGTGCCAGTAGTTCGACGGGAAATAGCAATCAGCCCCAGCATTTT. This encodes CASSSTGNSNQPQHF.